The 3 T cell receptor beta chains below come from one sample, sequenced in a study of T cell repertoires in cytomegalovirus infection. No antigen has been assigned to these receptors. TCRdb reprocessed the reads with MiXCR, giving one entry per CDR3 protein. Of roughly 860,000 distinct CDR3 sequences detected, around a third appear once; the ten largest clones hold roughly 12%. Specimen: cultured CD8+ T cells from PBMCs, collected from culture after CMV antigen stimulation. These receptors all stem from a human donor in good health (CMV status not recorded). Some clones in this sample may be carry-over from other donors' samples.

This clonotype was seen a few times. This chain joins TRBV12-3 or TRBV12-4 and TRBJ2-7, with 9 bases lining up with TRBD1. The V segment lost 5 bases and the J segment 4 bases; nucleotides outside the gene matches: 9. The CDR3 covers 15 residues. In DNA form, the CDR3 reads TGTGCCAGCAGTGTGGACAGGGGTAGGGCTTACGAGCAGTACTTC. It is translated as CASSVDRGRAYEQYF.

This chain links TRBV5-1 with TRBJ1-1; no clear D gene. CDR3 length: 15 amino acids. V lost 0 bases, J lost 5 bases, and 14 bases lay in between. Germline V gene sequence: CDR1 SGHRS, CDR2 YFSETQ. The CDR3, as DNA: TGCGCCAGCAGCTTGGAGCAGGCTATGGTAACTGAAGCTTTCTTT. It yields the protein CASSLEQAMVTEAFF.

The chain recombines TRBV9 with TRBJ1-1, with D tentatively TRBD1 (5 bases). Between the trimmed V and J ends, which lost 4 bases and 0 bases, there was a span of 16 bases. The CDR3 consists of 16 residues. CDR1 is SGDLS, CDR2 YYNGEE, per germline. CDR3 sequence (DNA): TGTGCCAGCAGCCCACCCCGGGGGGGAATGAACACTGAAGCTTTCTTT. Its translation: CASSPPRGGMNTEAFF.